This TCR beta chain is drawn from a study of T cells in Graves' hyperthyroidism and ophthalmopathy. This clonotype appeared many times. Amplification yielded TCR beta CDR3 regions, with RNA transcripts as the source. An initial round of RT-PCR targeting the TCR CDR3 relied on the HTBI primer set. TCRdb ran MiXCR on the multiplex PCR reads and lists one entry per CDR3 protein. Of 550,000 to 850,000 distinct CDR3 sequences listed, about 19% are singletons. The V end lost 3 bases, the J end lost 10 bases, and 19 bases lay between the germline ends. Germline CDR1 reads MNHNS; CDR2 reads SASEGT. The length of the CDR3 is 16 residues.

This sequence originates from a woman in her 50s with Graves' hyperthyroidism that later progressed to Graves' ophthalmopathy. The V gene is TRBV6-1, the J gene TRBJ1-6; the D gene is possibly TRBD1 (6 bases). Material: blood. CDR3 coding DNA: TGTGCCAGCAGTGATGGATACAGGGAGTTTCGGTCACCCCTCCACTTT. It is translated as CASSDGYREFRSPLHF.